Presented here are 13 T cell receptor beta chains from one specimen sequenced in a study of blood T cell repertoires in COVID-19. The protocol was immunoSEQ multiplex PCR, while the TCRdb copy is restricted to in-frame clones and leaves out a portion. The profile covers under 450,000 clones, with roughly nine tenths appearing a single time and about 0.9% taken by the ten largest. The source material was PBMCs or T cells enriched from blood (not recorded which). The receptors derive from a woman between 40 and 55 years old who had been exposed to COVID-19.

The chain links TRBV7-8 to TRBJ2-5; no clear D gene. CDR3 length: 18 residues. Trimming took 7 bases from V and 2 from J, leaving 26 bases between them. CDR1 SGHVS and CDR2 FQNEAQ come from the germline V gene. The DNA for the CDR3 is TGTGCCAGCATTTTGTCAAGTTCGATTATGGTAACACAAGAGACCCAGTACTTC. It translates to CASILSSSIMVTQETQYF.

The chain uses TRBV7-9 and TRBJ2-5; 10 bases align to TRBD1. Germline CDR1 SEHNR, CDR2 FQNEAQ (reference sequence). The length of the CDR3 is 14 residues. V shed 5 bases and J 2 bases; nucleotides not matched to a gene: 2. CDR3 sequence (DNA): TGTGCCAGCAGCACGGGACAGGGGCAAGAGACCCAGTACTTC. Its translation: CASSTGQGQETQYF.

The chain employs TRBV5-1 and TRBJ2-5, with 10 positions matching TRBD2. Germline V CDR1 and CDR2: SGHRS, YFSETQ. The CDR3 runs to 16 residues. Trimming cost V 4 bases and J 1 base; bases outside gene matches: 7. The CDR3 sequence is CASSLNEREGQETQYF. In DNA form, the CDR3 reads TGCGCCAGCAGCCTGAATGAGCGGGAGGGCCAAGAGACCCAGTACTTC.

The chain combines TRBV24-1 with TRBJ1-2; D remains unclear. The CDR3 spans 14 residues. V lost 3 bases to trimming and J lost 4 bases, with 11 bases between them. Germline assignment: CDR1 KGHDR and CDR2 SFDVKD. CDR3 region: CATSDAEGVYGYTF. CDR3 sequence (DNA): TGTGCCACCAGTGATGCCGAGGGAGTCTATGGCTACACCTTC.

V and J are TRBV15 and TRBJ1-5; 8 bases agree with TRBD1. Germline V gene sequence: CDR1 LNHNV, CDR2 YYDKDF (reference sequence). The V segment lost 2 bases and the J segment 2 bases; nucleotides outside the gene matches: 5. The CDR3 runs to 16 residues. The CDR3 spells CATSRQGALGNQPQHF. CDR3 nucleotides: TGTGCCACCAGCAGACAGGGGGCTTTGGGCAATCAGCCCCAGCATTTT.

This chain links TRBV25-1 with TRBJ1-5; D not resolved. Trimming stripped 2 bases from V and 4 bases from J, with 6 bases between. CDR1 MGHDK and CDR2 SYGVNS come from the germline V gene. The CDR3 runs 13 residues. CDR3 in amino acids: CASSEGGNQPQHF. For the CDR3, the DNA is TGTGCCAGCAGTGAAGGAGGAAATCAGCCCCAGCATTTT. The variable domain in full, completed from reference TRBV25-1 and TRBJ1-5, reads EADIYQTPRYLVIGTGKKITLECSQTMGHDKMYWYQQDPGMELHLIHYSYGVNSTEKGDLSSESTVSRIRTEHFPLTLESARPSHTSQYLCASSEGGNQPQHFGDGTRLSIL.

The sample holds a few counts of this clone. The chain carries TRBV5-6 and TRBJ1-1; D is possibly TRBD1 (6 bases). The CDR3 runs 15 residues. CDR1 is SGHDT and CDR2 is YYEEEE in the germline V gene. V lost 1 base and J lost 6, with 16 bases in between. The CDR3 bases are TGTGCCAGCAGCTTGAGCATTTGGGGGGGCTCTGAAGCTTTCTTT. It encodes CASSLSIWGGSEAFF.

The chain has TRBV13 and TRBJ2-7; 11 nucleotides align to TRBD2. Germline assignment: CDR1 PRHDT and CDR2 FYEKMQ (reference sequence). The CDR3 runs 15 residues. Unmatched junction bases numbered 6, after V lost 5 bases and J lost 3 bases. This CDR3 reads CASSHLAGGLYEQYF. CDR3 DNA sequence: TGTGCCAGCAGCCACTTAGCGGGAGGGCTCTACGAGCAGTACTTC.

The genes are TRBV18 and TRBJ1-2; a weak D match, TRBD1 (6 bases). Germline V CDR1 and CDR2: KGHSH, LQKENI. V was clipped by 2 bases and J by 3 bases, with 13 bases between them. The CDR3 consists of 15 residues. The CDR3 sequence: CASSPSRQEDYGYTF. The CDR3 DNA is TGTGCCAGCTCACCAAGCAGACAGGAGGACTATGGCTACACCTTC. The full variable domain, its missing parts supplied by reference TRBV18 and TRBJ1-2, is NAGVMQNPRHLVRRRGQEARLRCSPMKGHSHVYWYRQLPEEGLKFMVYLQKENIIDESGMPKERFSAEFPKEGPSILRIQQVVRGDSAAYFCASSPSRQEDYGYTFGSGTRLTVV.

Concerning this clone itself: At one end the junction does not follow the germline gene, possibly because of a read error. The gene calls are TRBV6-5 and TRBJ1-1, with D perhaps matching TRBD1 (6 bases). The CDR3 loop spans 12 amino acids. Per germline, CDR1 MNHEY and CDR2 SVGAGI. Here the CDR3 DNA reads TGTGCCAGCAGTCACTCAGGGGCAGGGGCTTTCTTT. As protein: CASSHSGAGAFF.

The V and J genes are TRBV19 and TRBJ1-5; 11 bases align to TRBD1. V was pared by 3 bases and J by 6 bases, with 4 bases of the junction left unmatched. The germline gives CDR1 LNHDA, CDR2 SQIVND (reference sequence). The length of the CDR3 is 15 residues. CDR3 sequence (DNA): TGTGCCAGTAGTATTCTGGGACAGGGGGGTCAGCCCCAGCATTTT. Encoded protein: CASSILGQGGQPQHF.

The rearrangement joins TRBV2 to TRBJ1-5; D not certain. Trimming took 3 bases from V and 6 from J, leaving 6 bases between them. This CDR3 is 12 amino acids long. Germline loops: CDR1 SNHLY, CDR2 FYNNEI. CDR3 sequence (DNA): TGTGCCAGCAGTGACCCGTTTCAGCCCCAGCATTTT. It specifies CASSDPFQPQHF.

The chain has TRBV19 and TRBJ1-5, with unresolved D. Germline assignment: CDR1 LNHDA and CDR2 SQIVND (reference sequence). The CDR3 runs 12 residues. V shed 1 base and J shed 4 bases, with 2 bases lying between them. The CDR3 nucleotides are TGTGCCAGTAGTATAGTAAATCAGCCCCAGCATTTT. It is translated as CASSIVNQPQHF.